Sequencing of this T cell receptor beta chain was carried out in a study of T cells in Graves' hyperthyroidism and ophthalmopathy. General study results and limits: Among clonotypes expanded in thyroid above 0.001, most were also found in blood.

TCR beta CDR3 sequences were amplified from RNA transcripts. An initial round of RT-PCR targeting the TCR CDR3 relied on the HTBI primer set. Each CDR3 protein gets one entry after TCRdb re-called the multiplex PCR reads with MiXCR. In the table there are 300,000 to 450,000 distinct CDR3 sequences, 25% of which are singletons. Every diagnosis used clinical symptoms, serum thyroxine and TRAb, thyroid ultrasound and orbital computed tomography. Note on this clonotype: What it binds is not known.

Germline CDR1 reads MDHEN; CDR2 reads SYDVKM. The CDR3 runs 12 residues. Trimming left V 10 bases short and J 1 base short, with 10 bases between. The receptor was isolated from a man aged 45-60 years with Graves' hyperthyroidism. Material for sequencing was blood. The chain carries TRBV28 and TRBJ1-2; D is undetermined. CDR3 nucleotides: TGTGCCATCCTAACCGGTAACTATGGCTACACCTTC. It encodes CAILTGNYGYTF.